What follows are 31 T cell receptor beta chains derived from one specimen sequenced in a study of blood T cells in healthy people across ages. Combining a sample-barcoded 5' primer with a J-beta primer mix, a second PCR ran for roughly 7 to 12 cycles. Via MiXCR, TCRdb re-called the 5' RACE reads, giving one row per CDR3 protein. The sample holds approximately 1.5 million distinct CDR3 sequences, approximately 32% seen once. The sequencing sample was made of blood. The source is a woman aged 30 to 39 in good health.

This clonotype was observed at least ten times. The rearrangement links TRBV5-1 to TRBJ2-7; no definite D call. Germline CDR1 is SGHRS and CDR2 is YFSETQ. The CDR3 contains 14 residues. Trimming took off 1 base at V and 3 bases at J, with 11 bases between the two ends. The CDR3 spells CASSLNKANYEQYF. The CDR3 coding sequence is TGCGCCAGCAGCTTGAATAAGGCAAACTACGAGCAGTACTTC.

This clonotype turned up a few times. The chain uses TRBV4-2 and TRBJ1-1; maybe TRBD1 (6 bases). The CDR3 spans 15 residues. V was shortened by 1 base and J by 1 base, with 10 bases between the two germline ends. CDR1 is LGHNA and CDR2 is YNFKEQ in the germline V gene. CDR3 amino acids: CASSQGGRWNTEAFF. The CDR3 coding sequence is TGTGCCAGCAGCCAAGGGGGGCGATGGAACACTGAAGCTTTCTTT.

The chain recombines TRBV20-1 with TRBJ1-2; D not resolved. The germline V gene has CDR1 DFQATT and CDR2 SNEGSKA (reference sequence). The length of the CDR3 is 11 residues. With 8 bases removed from V and 3 bases from J, the gap between germline ends came to 10 bases. DNA for the CDR3: TGCAGTTGTGGCCCCGACTATGGCTACACCTTC. Amino acids: CSCGPDYGYTF.

This clonotype was counted between two and nine times. The rearrangement joins TRBV27 to TRBJ2-1, with 10 bases fitting TRBD1. Trimming at V came to 6 bases and at J to 9 bases, leaving 11 bases not matched to a gene. This CDR3 region has 15 residues. The V gene's germline CDR1 is MNHEY and CDR2 SMNVEV (reference sequence). The CDR3 is CASRRDRGQGGEQFF. The CDR3 DNA reads TGTGCCAGCAGACGAGACAGGGGGCAAGGAGGTGAGCAGTTCTTC.

This clonotype was seen only a few times. V usage is TRBV12-3 or TRBV12-4 and J usage is TRBJ1-1; 10 bases line up with TRBD1. CDR3 length: 16 amino acids. With 4 bases clipped from V and 6 bases from J, the junction kept 11 bases outside the gene matches. CDR3 bases: TGTGCCAGCAGTTGGAGGACAGGGGGTATTGGCGCTGAAGCTTTCTTT. Protein: CASSWRTGGIGAEAFF.

CDR3: CASSLVFGTAYEQYF. The CDR3, as DNA: TGTGCCAGCAGCTTAGTTTTTGGGACAGCCTACGAGCAGTACTTC. The gene calls are TRBV7-2 and TRBJ2-7, with 7 bases that match TRBD1. This CDR3 spans 15 amino acids. J gave up 2 bases and V 1 base, and 5 bases lay outside the gene matches. From germline, CDR1 is SGHTA and CDR2 FQGNSA.

This chain connects TRBV20-1 to TRBJ1-1, with 9 bases lining up with TRBD1. This CDR3 has 15 amino acids. J was trimmed by 2 bases and V by 6 bases; bases with no gene match: 10. Germline V gene sequence: CDR1 DFQATT, CDR2 SNEGSKA (reference sequence). The CDR3 protein is CSASQGAGANTEAFF. The CDR3 DNA reads as TGCAGTGCGTCACAGGGGGCGGGGGCCAACACTGAAGCTTTCTTT.

This clonotype has a handful of counts. The DNA for the CDR3 is TGCGCCAGCAGCTCGGGACAGTCTTTCTACGAGCAGTACTTC. It is translated as CASSSGQSFYEQYF. This chain links TRBV5-1 with TRBJ2-4, with 7 bases aligning to TRBD1. TRBJ2-7 matches the DNA end more closely, so the J call is doubtful. The CDR3 covers 14 residues. Germline assignment: CDR1 SGHRS and CDR2 YFSETQ.

Ten or more counts support this clonotype. This sequence joins TRBV20-1 and TRBJ2-3; D not certain. Trimming pared 4 bases from V and 1 base from J, leaving 12 bases between. Germline assignment: CDR1 DFQATT and CDR2 SNEGSKA (reference sequence). This CDR3 is built from 14 residues. The CDR3 sequence: CSAKDPLGTDTQYF. As DNA, the CDR3 is TGCAGTGCTAAGGACCCATTGGGCACAGATACGCAGTATTTT.

This clonotype was seen only a few times. The junction and the germline gene differ at one end; a read error may be behind it. The chain recombines TRBV5-1 with TRBJ2-1; 7 nucleotides match TRBD2. Germline loops: CDR1 SGHRS, CDR2 YFSETQ. The CDR3 is made up of 16 amino acids. CDR3 DNA: TGCGCCAGCAGCTCGACCGGGACTACCGCACTCAATAAGCAGTTCTTC. It is translated as CASSSTGTTALNKQFF.

This rearrangement joins TRBV24-1 to TRBJ2-7; D gene ambiguous. Trimming removed 1 base from V and 2 bases from J, with 8 bases in between. Germline CDR1 and CDR2: KGHDR and SFDVKD. This CDR3 has 14 residues. The CDR3 nucleotides are TGTGCCACCAGTGATTTTATATCTCCCTACGAGCAGTACTTC. Protein sequence: CATSDFISPYEQYF.

Regarding this clonotype: At one end, the junction sequence differs from germline, possibly due to a read error. The CDR3 is CASSLAEGYGQYF. DNA for the CDR3: TGTGCCAGCAGCTTGGCTGAGGGATACGGGCAGTACTTC. The gene calls are TRBV11-3 and TRBJ2-7; a weak D match, TRBD2 (5 bases). This CDR3 has 13 residues. From germline, CDR1 is SGHNT and CDR2 YENEEA.

A few counts support this clonotype. The chain combines TRBV12-5 with TRBJ2-3; TRBD1 aligns across 9 bases. The CDR3 loop spans 16 amino acids. Germline CDR1 and CDR2: LGHNT and FRNRAP. Losses at the gene ends were 1 base for V and 2 bases for J; bases not matched to a gene: 4. This CDR3 is CASGLAGTGNTDTQYF. CDR3 DNA: TGTGCTAGTGGTTTGGCCGGGACAGGGAACACAGATACGCAGTATTTT.

The table lists this clonotype with a count of one. The chain couples TRBV11-2 to TRBJ2-7, with unresolved D. Germline lookup yields CDR1 SGHAT and CDR2 FQNNGV. The CDR3 is 13 residues long. Trimming took 1 base from V and 7 from J, leaving 11 bases between them. This chain's CDR3 is CASSLGRAWEQYF. The CDR3 DNA reads TGTGCCAGCAGCTTAGGGAGAGCCTGGGAGCAGTACTTC.

The rearrangement uses TRBV5-1 and TRBJ2-1, with 9 bases fitting TRBD1. Per the germline V gene, CDR1 is SGHRS and CDR2 is YFSETQ. CDR3 length: 15 amino acids. V lost 4 bases to trimming and J lost 8 bases; unmatched junction nucleotides: 10. CDR3 sequence reads: CASSPWTGARDEQFF. Written as DNA, the CDR3 is TGCGCCAGCAGCCCATGGACAGGGGCTCGGGATGAGCAGTTCTTC.

The chain carries TRBV9 and TRBJ2-1; 12 bases agree with TRBD2. Germline lookup yields CDR1 SGDLS and CDR2 YYNGEE. This CDR3 is 15 amino acids long. Germline trimming cut 4 bases from V and 5 bases from J; bases unmatched to any gene: 4. The CDR3 region has the DNA TGTGCCAGCAGCAAGTGGACTAGCGGGGACAATGAGCAGTTCTTC. It codes for CASSKWTSGDNEQFF. Looking up the rest from reference TRBV9 and TRBJ2-1 gives the full variable domain: DSGVTQTPKHLITATGQRVTLRCSPRSGDLSVYWYQQSLDQGLQFLIQYYNGEERAKGNILERFSAQQFPDLHSELNLSSLELGDSALYFCASSKWTSGDNEQFFGPGTRLTVL.

V is TRBV29-1 and J is TRBJ2-5, with 9 bases matching TRBD1. Per germline, CDR1 SQVTM and CDR2 ANQGSEA. Losses at the gene ends were 6 bases for V and 6 bases for J; bases not matched to a gene: 5. This CDR3 comprises 12 residues. CDR3 nucleotides: TGCAGCGTACAGGGGGCTGGTAAGACCCAGTACTTC. Translating gives CSVQGAGKTQYF. The full variable domain, rest sourced from reference TRBV29-1 and TRBJ2-5, is SAVISQKPSRDICQRGTSLTIQCQVDSQVTMMFWYRQQPGQSLTLIATANQGSEATYESGFVIDKFPISRPNLTFSTLTVSNMSPEDSSIYLCSVQGAGKTQYFGPGTRLLVL.

V gene TRBV9 combines with J gene TRBJ2-2; 8 nucleotides line up with TRBD2. Per the germline V gene, CDR1 is SGDLS and CDR2 is YYNGEE. CDR3 length equals 15 residues. The V segment lost 4 bases and the J segment 4 bases; nucleotides outside the gene matches: 6. CDR3 amino acids: CASSPSGSATGELFF. CDR3 DNA: TGTGCCAGCAGCCCGAGCGGGAGCGCCACCGGGGAGCTGTTTTTT.

In regard to this clonotype: A single base separates this from a much larger clone, so it may be a read error. The J gene is TRBJ2-1, the V gene TRBV29-1, with D possibly TRBD2 on 5 matching bases. From germline, CDR1 is SQVTM and CDR2 ANQGSEA. CDR3 length: 18 residues. The CDR3 sequence: CSVEGPEVALSSYNEQLF. CDR3 nucleotides: TGCAGCGTTGAAGGACCGGAGGTAGCGTTAAGCTCCTACAATGAGCAGCTCTTC.

The rearrangement joins TRBV4-1 to TRBJ2-1, with 8 bases matching TRBD2. Germline CDR1 reads MGHRA; CDR2 reads YSYEKL. CDR3 length: 17 residues. J was trimmed by 8 bases and V by 3 bases; bases with no gene match: 15. Written as DNA, the CDR3 is TGCGCCAGCAGCCATAGAACTTTGGGACTAGGACACGATGAGCAGTTCTTC. Translation gives CASSHRTLGLGHDEQFF.

The chain couples TRBV29-1 to TRBJ1-5; 7 nucleotides match TRBD1. CDR3 length: 14 residues. V dropped 7 bases and J dropped 7; count of bases not matched to a gene: 13. Per the germline V gene, CDR1 is SQVTM and CDR2 is ANQGSEA. The DNA of the CDR3 is TGCAGCGCCACGACAGGGCCCTTCGACCAGCCCCAGCATTTT. Residues: CSATTGPFDQPQHF.

The V call is TRBV5-1, the J call TRBJ2-1, with TRBD2 matching over 9 bases. Germline trimming cut 0 bases from V and 7 bases from J; bases unmatched to any gene: 8. Germline values: CDR1 SGHRS, CDR2 YFSETQ. CDR3 size: 16 residues. The CDR3 DNA reads TGCGCCAGCAGCTTGGTGGGCGGGGGGGCCTGGAATGAGCAGTTCTTC. Its protein is CASSLVGGGAWNEQFF.

This clonotype was picked up many times. The chain combines TRBV29-1 with TRBJ2-5; D gene ambiguous. The CDR3 totals 15 residues. Germline V CDR1 and CDR2: SQVTM, ANQGSEA. The germline V and J ends were trimmed by 0 bases and 5 bases, with 16 bases remaining between them. This CDR3 reads CSVEDTIHYAETQYF. CDR3 DNA: TGCAGCGTTGAAGATACGATCCATTACGCGGAGACCCAGTACTTC.

This chain joins TRBV11-2 and TRBJ2-1; 9 bases match TRBD2. The V gene end was trimmed by 4 bases and the J gene end by 0 bases; junction bases not matched to a gene: 10. CDR3 size: 18 residues. Germline CDR1 SGHAT, CDR2 FQNNGV. The CDR3 reads CASSWAGLASSSYNEQFF. As DNA, the CDR3 is TGTGCCAGCAGCTGGGCGGGACTAGCTTCCAGCTCCTACAATGAGCAGTTCTTC.

The chain is built from TRBV28 and TRBJ1-2, with D unclear. Germline V lookup: CDR1 MDHEN, CDR2 SYDVKM. Trimming removed 5 bases at V and 2 bases at J, with 12 bases between. The CDR3 has 14 amino acids. CDR3 protein: CASSPMKANYGYTF. The CDR3 nucleotides are TGTGCCAGCAGTCCGATGAAGGCGAACTATGGCTACACCTTC.

This chain links TRBV9 with TRBJ1-2; D is perhaps TRBD1 (5 bases). Trimming took 0 bases from V and 8 from J, leaving 20 bases between them. CDR3 length equals 16 residues. Germline V gives CDR1 SGDLS, CDR2 YYNGEE. The CDR3 coding sequence is TGTGCCAGCAGCGTAGAAGGGACGGCCTACGGTAACGGCTACACCTTC. Translating it yields CASSVEGTAYGNGYTF.

V gene TRBV7-9 combines with J gene TRBJ2-2, with a weak D call TRBD1 (6 bases). Between the trimmed V and J ends, which lost 5 bases and 1 base, there was a span of 11 bases. The CDR3 is made up of 15 amino acids. Germline CDR1 reads SEHNR; CDR2 reads FQNEAQ (reference sequence). CDR3 in DNA: TGTGCCAGCAGCAGACGGGACAAGAACACCGGGGAGCTGTTTTTT. As protein: CASSRRDKNTGELFF. Full variable domain (rest looked up from reference TRBV7-9 and TRBJ2-2): DTGVSQNPRHKITKRGQNVTFRCDPISEHNRLYWYRQTLGQGPEFLTYFQNEAQLEKSRLLSDRFSAERPKGSFSTLEIQRTEQGDSAMYLCASSRRDKNTGELFFGEGSRLTVL.

This clonotype turned up a few times. The genes are TRBV6-6 and TRBJ1-5, with D perhaps TRBD1 (6 bases). Germline lookup yields CDR1 MNHNY and CDR2 SVGAGI (reference sequence). V was pared by 4 bases and J by 7 bases, with 17 bases between. This CDR3 has 15 amino acids. The CDR3 nucleotides are TGTGCCAGCAGTTTAGTGCTACAGGGCGGGCAGCCCCAGCATTTT. Its translation is CASSLVLQGGQPQHF.

This clonotype was recorded a few times. The rearrangement links TRBV20-1 to TRBJ2-1; 9 nucleotides match TRBD2. CDR1 DFQATT and CDR2 SNEGSKA come from the germline V gene (reference sequence). V lost 6 bases, J lost 8 bases, and 23 bases stayed unmatched. The length of the CDR3 is 18 residues. This CDR3 reads CSAPSSPGLAHGGDEQFF. The CDR3 nucleotides read TGCAGTGCCCCCAGTTCCCCGGGACTAGCCCACGGGGGCGATGAGCAGTTCTTC.

This clonotype has a handful of counts. V gene TRBV6-2 or TRBV6-3 combines with J gene TRBJ2-7; D not resolved. The CDR3 contains 15 residues. Germline V gene lookup returns CDR1 MNHEY and CDR2 SVGEGT. The germline V and J ends were trimmed by 6 bases and 5 bases, with 20 bases remaining between them. The CDR3: CASRLVRDRPHEQYF. DNA of the CDR3: TGTGCCAGCAGATTGGTGCGAGACCGACCCCACGAGCAGTACTTC.

Concerning this clonotype itself: A much larger clonotype is one base distant, so this may be a read error. The chain employs TRBV29-1 and TRBJ1-1, with D unresolved. Germline V lookup: CDR1 SQVTM, CDR2 ANQGSEA. The length of the CDR3 is 13 residues. V lost 0 bases to trimming and J lost 2 bases, with 7 bases between them. CDR3 in amino acids: CSVEDQPNTEAFF. As DNA, the CDR3 is TGCAGCGTTGAAGATCAGCCAAACACTGAAGCTTTCTTT.